The 17 T cell receptor beta chains below were found in one sample sequenced in a study of CD8+CD57+ T cells in acquired aplastic anemia. Genomic DNA served as template for TCR beta VDJ and CDR3 profiling. TCRdb independently ran MiXCR on the reads; one entry per CDR3 protein. The data hold some 82,000 distinct CDR3 sequences, with less than 60% observed a single time. Material: sorted CD4+, CD8+, or CD8+CD57+ T cells (not recorded which) from PBMCs. These receptors were collected from a human donor in good health, serving as a control.

This clonotype was observed a few times. The rearrangement joins TRBV27 to TRBJ2-7; D is perhaps TRBD1 (6 bases). The V gene lost 0 bases and the J gene lost 0 bases, with 9 bases spanning the gap. CDR1 and CDR2 (germline): MNHEY, SMNVEV (reference sequence). This CDR3 is built from 15 residues. CDR3: CASSLSQGFSYEQYF. DNA for the CDR3: TGTGCCAGCAGTTTATCACAGGGTTTCTCCTACGAGCAGTACTTC.

The chain carries TRBV5-1 and TRBJ2-1, with 8 bases lining up with TRBD1. Germline V lookup: CDR1 SGHRS, CDR2 YFSETQ. V lost 1 base and J lost 0; bases outside the gene matches: 3. The CDR3 totals 16 residues. The CDR3 region is CASSLRQGSSYNEQFF. Written as DNA, the CDR3 is TGCGCCAGCAGCTTGAGACAGGGGAGCTCCTACAATGAGCAGTTCTTC.

This clonotype was detected a few times. The CDR3 coding sequence is TGCGCCAGCAGCCAAACCATGGGGACAATGAGTAGCAATCAGCCCCAGCATTTT. It is translated as CASSQTMGTMSSNQPQHF. V usage is TRBV4-1 and J usage is TRBJ1-5; maybe TRBD1 (6 bases). The germline gives CDR1 MGHRA, CDR2 YSYEKL. Trimming took 2 bases from V and 0 from J, leaving 17 bases between them. This CDR3 is built from 18 residues.

This clonotype came up many times. V gene TRBV19 combines with J gene TRBJ1-1; D is possibly TRBD1 (5 bases). Germline V lookup: CDR1 LNHDA, CDR2 SQIVND (reference sequence). The V gene lost 5 bases and the J gene lost 5 bases, with 9 bases spanning the gap. The length of the CDR3 is 12 residues. CDR3 DNA: TGTGCCAGTAGTCGCGGGGGGACTGAAGCTTTCTTT. It codes for CASSRGGTEAFF.

The chain has TRBV5-1 and TRBJ1-6; no reliable D call. Trimming stripped 4 bases from V and 5 bases from J, with 7 bases between. The CDR3 spans 13 residues. Per the germline V gene, CDR1 is SGHRS and CDR2 is YFSETQ. CDR3 region: CASSPRDNSPLHF. The CDR3 DNA sequence: TGCGCCAGCAGCCCCCGGGATAATTCACCCCTCCACTTT.

This clonotype was observed at least ten times. V usage is TRBV7-9 and J usage is TRBJ1-1; D unresolved. This CDR3 comprises 11 residues. Trimming removed 5 bases at V and 4 bases at J, with 5 bases between. Germline CDR1 reads SEHNR; CDR2 reads FQNEAQ (reference sequence). The CDR3 nucleotides are TGTGCCAGCAGCCCTAGCACTGAAGCTTTCTTT. Translated: CASSPSTEAFF.

The V and J genes are TRBV20-1 and TRBJ2-5, with 8 positions matching TRBD2. This CDR3 is 14 amino acids long. The V gene end was trimmed by 0 bases and the J gene end by 2 bases; junction bases not matched to a gene: 2. Per the germline V gene, CDR1 is DFQATT and CDR2 is SNEGSKA (reference sequence). The CDR3 sequence is CSARDGLAQETQYF. As DNA, the CDR3 is TGCAGTGCTAGAGACGGACTAGCTCAAGAGACCCAGTACTTC.

This clonotype was counted at least ten times. The V and J genes are TRBV7-8 and TRBJ2-1; 9 bases are shared with TRBD2. V was pared by 5 bases and J by 2 bases, with 4 bases of the junction left unmatched. Germline-derived CDR1 and CDR2 are SGHVS and FQNEAQ. The CDR3 sequence is 15 residues long. This CDR3 is CASSLLAGTYNEQFF. The CDR3 nucleotides are TGTGCCAGCAGCCTTCTAGCGGGGACCTACAATGAGCAGTTCTTC.

This clonotype was observed many times. The V and J genes are TRBV19 and TRBJ2-3; unclear D gene. Germline V lookup: CDR1 LNHDA, CDR2 SQIVND (reference sequence). The germline V and J ends were trimmed by 1 base and 6 bases, with 5 bases remaining between them. There are 12 residues in the CDR3. The CDR3 is CASSIAPDTQYF. For the CDR3, the DNA is TGTGCCAGTAGTATAGCCCCGGATACGCAGTATTTT.

Here the CDR3 reads CASSEPYGTGTNEQFF. CDR3 bases: TGTGCCAGCAGTGAACCTTACGGGACAGGGACCAATGAGCAGTTCTTC. The V gene is TRBV25-1, the J gene TRBJ2-1, with 9 bases matching TRBD1. After removal of 2 bases from V and 6 bases from J, the junction contained 8 bases not matched to a gene. CDR1 and CDR2 from the germline V gene are MGHDK and SYGVNS. The CDR3 spans 16 residues.

This clonotype was counted many times. This rearrangement joins TRBV2 to TRBJ1-4; TRBD1 is a possible D gene (5 bases). Germline V gene data show CDR1 as SNHLY and CDR2 as FYNNEI. With 4 bases removed from V and 5 bases from J, the gap between germline ends came to 17 bases. CDR3 length equals 16 residues. CDR3 sequence (DNA): TGTGCCAGCAGTGCAGGACCTGGGGGTATCAATGAAAAACTGTTTTTT. Its translation: CASSAGPGGINEKLFF.

V usage is TRBV29-1 and J usage is TRBJ2-3; D is undetermined. Trimming stripped 7 bases from V and 4 bases from J, with 12 bases between. The CDR3 runs to 12 residues. Germline values: CDR1 SQVTM, CDR2 ANQGSEA. The CDR3 reads CSATINADTQYF. DNA for the CDR3: TGCAGCGCGACAATAAACGCAGATACGCAGTATTTT.

With respect to this clonotype: One base away lies a much larger clone, so this may be a sequencing read error. CDR3 loop: CASSTGGPGTQYF. The CDR3 DNA reads TGTGCCAGCAGCACGGGTGGGCCTGGGACCCAGTACTTC. The chain uses TRBV25-1 and TRBJ2-5; D call uncertain. The CDR3 spans 13 residues. Germline V CDR1 and CDR2: MGHDK, SYGVNS. The V and J ends lost 6 bases and 7 bases respectively, with 15 bases between them.

On this clonotype: Germline is not matched at one junction end, which may reflect a read error. The chain uses TRBV27 and TRBJ2-2, with D unclear. The CDR3 is 15 amino acids. The germline gives CDR1 MNHEY, CDR2 SMNVEV (reference sequence). The CDR3 sequence: CACSPPAANTGELFF. In nucleotides, the CDR3 is TGTGCCTGCAGTCCACCGGCCGCGAACACCGGGGAGCTGTTTTTT.

In the case of this clonotype: One junction end disagrees with the germline gene, perhaps due to a read error. The rearrangement joins TRBV4-2 to TRBJ2-5, with no clear D. In germline, CDR1 is LGHNA, CDR2 YNFKEQ. CDR3 size: 13 residues. CDR3 nucleotides: TGTGCCTGCAGCCAAGGCAGACAAGAGACCCAGTACTTC. As protein: CACSQGRQETQYF.

The rearrangement joins TRBV25-1 to TRBJ2-3; the D gene could be TRBD1 or TRBD2 (5 bases each). V was trimmed by 6 bases and J by 4 bases, leaving 23 bases between them. The CDR3 runs to 17 residues. CDR1 MGHDK and CDR2 SYGVNS come from the germline V gene. In nucleotides, the CDR3 is TGTGCCAGCAGCCCGCCCCCCGGGCAGGGAGTGTCAGATACGCAGTATTTT. It encodes CASSPPPGQGVSDTQYF.

Of note for this clonotype: This may arise from a read error, as a much more abundant clone is one base away. This chain uses TRBV11-2 with TRBJ1-3; 7 bases map to TRBD1. The junction had 9 bases not matched to a gene; V was cut back by 2 bases and J by 5 bases. There are 16 residues in the CDR3. The germline gives CDR1 SGHAT, CDR2 FQNNGV. CDR3 sequence reads: CASSLTGESERNTIYF. In DNA, the CDR3 is TGTGCCAGCAGCTTAACAGGGGAATCGGAGCGAAACACCATATATTTT.